Listed below are T cell receptor beta chains from one sample, sequenced in a study of T cells in Graves' hyperthyroidism and ophthalmopathy. TCRdb passed the multiplex PCR reads through MiXCR, listing each CDR3 protein once. The table shows about 500,000 distinct CDR3 sequences, with 15% to 20% occurring only once. Sequencing was done on a sample of blood. The receptor set was obtained from a woman between 25 and 40 years old with Graves' ophthalmopathy. Both conserved end residues are part of each CDR3. The D gene is left open where the match is weak. Size is stated for part of the rows, as once, few or many counts, or as a class when the clone is expanded.

V gene	J gene	clone size	D gene	CDR3 DNA	CDR3 protein
TRBV7-2	TRBJ2-5	many	-	TGTGCCAGCAGCAAACAGGGTAGTCAAGAGACCCAGTACTTC	CASSKQGSQETQYF
TRBV6-2/TRBV6-3	TRBJ1-6	-	TRBD1	TGTGCCAGCAGTTACTCGATCACAGGGGCCTCCTATAATTCACCCCTCCACTTT	CASSYSITGASYNSPLHF
TRBV29-1	TRBJ1-1	many	TRBD1	TGCAGCGTGTTGACAGGGGGAACCCTGAACACTGAAGCTTTCTTT	CSVLTGGTLNTEAFF
TRBV20-1	TRBJ2-7	-	-	TGCAGTGCTTCGGGGGGCCCCTCGGAGCAGTACTTC	CSASGGPSEQYF
TRBV12-3/TRBV12-4	TRBJ2-2	few	-	TGTGCCAGCAAGGGATCGAACACCGGGGAGCTGTTTTTT	CASKGSNTGELFF
TRBV6-1	TRBJ2-3	many	TRBD1	TGTGCCAGCAGTTGGGGGGACAGGGCTAGCACAGATACGCAGTATTTT	CASSWGDRASTDTQYF
TRBV20-1	TRBJ2-1	few	-	TGCAGTGCTAGAGAAGGGTTTTTAAATGAGCAGTTCTTC	CSAREGFLNEQFF
TRBV28	TRBJ2-3	few	TRBD1	TGTGCCAGCAGTTTTTTGACAGGGGGCACAGATACGCAGTATTTT	CASSFLTGGTDTQYF
TRBV6-1	TRBJ1-1	many	-	-	CASSTSGARHTEAFF
TRBV20-1	TRBJ2-1	-	TRBD2	TGCAGTCGCCCTAGCGGGCAGTACAATGAGCAGTTCTTC	CSRPSGQYNEQFF
TRBV7-2	TRBJ2-3	many	-	TGTGCCAGCAGCCTGGGACTTCCCAGCACAGATACGCAGTATTTT	CASSLGLPSTDTQYF
TRBV20-1	TRBJ2-6	-	-	TGCAGTGCTAGGGGAAACGGGGGAGCTGGGGCCAACGTCCTGACTTTC	CSARGNGGAGANVLTF
TRBV10-3	TRBJ2-1	-	-	TGTGCCATCAGTCAAATCGACAATGAGCAGTTCTTC	CAISQIDNEQFF
TRBV19	TRBJ2-3	many	TRBD1	TGTGCCAGTAGTCCCGAAGACAGGGTGGCGTCAGATACGCAGTATTTT	CASSPEDRVASDTQYF
TRBV3-1	TRBJ2-7	many	-	TGTGCCAGCAGCCAGGTAAATTCGGGCGAGCAGTACTTC	CASSQVNSGEQYF
TRBV6-2/TRBV6-3	TRBJ1-2	few	-	TGTGCCAGCAGAGACGGGACGGCAGACTCCTACACCTTC	CASRDGTADSYTF
TRBV7-2	TRBJ1-6	few	-	TGTGCCAGCAGCAGCGAGGGGTATAATTCACCCCTCCACTTT	CASSSEGYNSPLHF
TRBV6-2/TRBV6-3	TRBJ2-6	-	-	TGTGCCAGCAGTTACTCGGGGGTCGGTTACTCTGGGGCCAACGTCCTGACTTTC	CASSYSGVGYSGANVLTF
TRBV4-1	TRBJ1-2	few	-	TGCGCCAGCAGCCCAAGGACCCTTGCGGGCTACACCTTC	CASSPRTLAGYTF
TRBV20-1	TRBJ2-7	few	TRBD2	TGCAGTGCTAGAGCCCCCTTCAAGCGGGATTCCTACGAGCAGTACTTC	CSARAPFKRDSYEQYF
TRBV12-3/TRBV12-4	TRBJ2-1	-	TRBD2	TGTGCCAGCAGTTTTAGCGGGAGGGCCAGTGGAGAGCAGTTCTTC	CASSFSGRASGEQFF
TRBV7-8	TRBJ1-1	many	-	TGTGCCAGCAGCTCTTTAGTAAACACTGAAGCTTTCTTT	CASSSLVNTEAFF
TRBV29-1	TRBJ1-4	once	-	TGCAGCGTTGGATATAATGAAAAACTGTTTTTT	CSVGYNEKLFF
TRBV28	TRBJ2-6	many	-	TGTGCCAGCAGTCCAAAGGGACGGATCTCTGGGGCCAACGTCCTGACTTTC	CASSPKGRISGANVLTF
TRBV27	TRBJ2-7	-	-	TGTGCCAGCAGTGCTGCTACCAACGAGCAGTACTTC	CASSAATNEQYF
TRBV4-2	TRBJ2-3	many	TRBD2	TGTGCCAGCAGCCAAGACCAGGGACTAGCGGGAGAACGAGATACGCAGTATTTT	CASSQDQGLAGERDTQYF
TRBV7-2	TRBJ2-1	many	TRBD1	TGTGCCAGCAGCAGAGACAGGGGGCACAATGAGCAGTTCTTC	CASSRDRGHNEQFF
TRBV4-1	TRBJ1-3	-	-	TGCGCCAGCAGTCACCCGACGGGGGGGAATTTCGGAAACACCATATATTTT	CASSHPTGGNFGNTIYF
TRBV7-9	TRBJ1-3	few	-	TGTGCCAGCAGATCCAGGTCTTCCTCGGAGGACACCATATATTTT	CASRSRSSSEDTIYF
TRBV20-1	TRBJ2-1	many	-	TGCAGTGCCGTGGGAACTAGGGACTACAATGAGCAGTTCTTC	CSAVGTRDYNEQFF
TRBV6-1	TRBJ2-5	-	-	TGTGCCAGCAGTGAAGCTGATCCGGGGTACTTC	CASSEADPGYF
TRBV7-3	TRBJ2-1	many	-	TGTGCCAGCAGCTGGGGACACGCAAACAATGAGCAGTTCTTC	CASSWGHANNEQFF
TRBV5-1	TRBJ2-3	many	TRBD2	TGCGCCAGCAGCGTTGGACTAGCGGGAGATCTGGATACGCAGTATTTT	CASSVGLAGDLDTQYF
TRBV20-1	TRBJ2-7	many	-	TGCAGTGCCCGACCTCATAGGACAGCTTCCTACGAGCAGTACTTC	CSARPHRTASYEQYF
TRBV11-3	TRBJ2-5	-	-	TGTGCCAGCAGCTTATGGGGGGCGAAGGAGACCCAGTACTTC	CASSLWGAKETQYF
TRBV30	TRBJ2-7	many	TRBD2	TGTGCCTGGGAAGGGACTAGCGGAACCCACTACTACGAGCAGTACTTC	CAWEGTSGTHYYEQYF
TRBV13	TRBJ1-2	few	-	TGTGCCAGCAGAGGGCAGGGTGACTATGGCTACACCTTC	CASRGQGDYGYTF